The rows below give T cell receptor beta chains drawn from one sample of a study of OX40 agonist ivuxolimab in advanced cancers. Method: immunoSEQ multiplex PCR; TCRdb's copy keeps in-frame clones and lacks some. Of 55,000 to 65,000 clones in the sample, 86% are singletons; the top ten hold 3.9%. This material consisted of CD4+ or CD8+ T cells sorted from blood, taken in a trial of the OX40 agonist ivuxolimab. These receptors originate from an adult with an advanced solid tumor such as melanoma, head and neck, liver or kidney cancer. Both conserved end residues are part of each CDR3. Fields, in order: clone size, D gene, V gene, J gene, CDR3 protein, CDR3 DNA. A D gene is named only where the DNA matches it firmly. For some rows the clone size is stated as once, few or many, or as a class when expanded; others skip it.

-	-	TRBV13	TRBJ1-1	CASEGPNTEAFF	TGTGCCAGCGAGGGGCCGAACACTGAAGCTTTCTTT
-	-	TRBV4-3	TRBJ1-6	CASSQAPGPLHF	TGCGCCAGCAGCCAAGCCCCCGGGCCCCTCCACTTT
-	-	TRBV11-3	TRBJ1-1	CASSLQGHTEAFF	TGTGCCAGCAGCTTACAGGGGCATACTGAAGCTTTCTTT
-	-	TRBV2	TRBJ2-3	CASTWEGGTDTQYF	TGTGCCAGCACCTGGGAGGGGGGCACAGATACGCAGTATTTT
-	-	TRBV28	TRBJ1-1	CASSRAAGKYTEAFF	TGTGCCAGCAGTAGGGCCGCAGGAAAATACACTGAAGCTTTCTTT
-	TRBD1	TRBV7-6	TRBJ1-4	CASSLPGQGARSGNEKLFF	TGTGCCAGCAGCTTACCCGGACAGGGGGCGAGATCTGGTAATGAAAAACTGTTTTTT
-	-	TRBV2	TRBJ1-5	CASTSEGRNQPQHF	TGTGCCAGCACCTCCGAGGGACGGAATCAGCCCCAGCATTTT
few	-	TRBV14	TRBJ1-1	CASSLQVNTEAFF	TGTGCCAGCAGCCTTCAGGTGAACACTGAAGCTTTCTTT
-	TRBD1	TRBV5-6	TRBJ2-5	CASSSSGQGLRETQYF	TGTGCCAGCAGCTCTTCGGGACAGGGGTTGAGGGAGACCCAGTACTTC
few	TRBD1	TRBV10-3	TRBJ1-6	CAISETGQNSPLHF	TGTGCCATCAGTGAAACGGGACAGAATTCACCCCTCCACTTT
once	-	TRBV5-1	TRBJ1-6	CASSKGDGSYNSPLHF	TGCGCCAGCAGCAAGGGGGATGGGTCCTATAATTCACCCCTCCACTTT
-	-	TRBV4-1	TRBJ2-7	CASSQEATGSPYEQYF	TGCGCCAGCAGCCAAGAAGCGACAGGTTCTCCCTACGAGCAGTACTTC
-	-	TRBV9	TRBJ1-2	CASSASVGTGSPPGGYTF	TGTGCCAGCAGCGCATCTGTCGGGACCGGGAGTCCGCCGGGGGGCTACACCTTC
-	TRBD1	TRBV19	TRBJ1-1	CASSQGTAAEAFF	TGTGCCAGTAGTCAAGGGACAGCAGCTGAAGCTTTCTTT
-	TRBD1	TRBV7-2	TRBJ1-2	CASSLGQGADGYTF	TGTGCCAGCAGCTTAGGACAGGGGGCTGATGGCTACACCTTC
few	-	TRBV11-2	TRBJ1-1	CASSFTSVNTEAFF	TGTGCCAGCAGCTTCACGTCTGTTAACACTGAAGCTTTCTTT
-	TRBD1	TRBV19	TRBJ1-1	CASTSTGFGEAFF	TGTGCCAGTACCTCGACAGGGTTTGGTGAAGCTTTCTTT
-	-	TRBV18	TRBJ1-1	CASSPLMPSTEAFF	TGTGCCAGCTCACCCCTCATGCCGAGTACTGAAGCTTTCTTT
-	TRBD1	TRBV15	TRBJ1-1	CATSGRDSFSRAFF	TGTGCCACCAGCGGCCGGGACAGCTTTTCGCGAGCTTTCTTT
-	-	TRBV25-1	TRBJ2-1	CASSDLSPYNEQFF	TGTGCCAGCAGTGATCTGTCCCCCTACAATGAGCAGTTCTTC
-	TRBD1	TRBV27	TRBJ2-1	CASSFYRGQGDEQFF	TGTGCCAGCAGTTTCTACAGGGGGCAGGGTGATGAGCAGTTCTTC
few	-	TRBV7-9	TRBJ1-6	CASSLRPWQGSPLHF	TGTGCCAGCAGCTTAAGACCGTGGCAAGGTTCACCCCTCCACTTT
-	-	TRBV7-2	TRBJ1-1	CASSLAGTTNTEAFF	TGTGCCAGCAGCTTAGCGGGGACGACTAACACTGAAGCTTTCTTT
-	TRBD1	TRBV7-2	TRBJ1-5	CASSPGTGVPGTQPQHF	TGTGCCAGCAGCCCCGGGACAGGGGTACCGGGGACCCAGCCCCAGCATTTT
once	TRBD2	TRBV5-6	TRBJ2-5	CASSALGLPEYF	TGTGCCAGCAGCGCCTTGGGACTACCCGAGTACTTC
-	-	TRBV5-1	TRBJ1-1	CASSLGTPDLNTEAFF	TGCGCCAGCAGCTTGGGAACCCCTGACTTGAACACTGAAGCTTTCTTT
-	-	TRBV6-5	TRBJ1-6	CASAPDRPSPLHF	TGTGCCTCCGCCCCCGACAGACCTTCACCCCTCCACTTT
-	-	TRBV19	TRBJ1-6	CASSIDGGSPLHF	TGTGCCAGTAGTATAGATGGAGGTTCACCCCTCCACTTT
-	-	TRBV5-1	TRBJ2-3	CASSFTDTQYF	TGCGCCAGCAGCTTCACAGATACGCAGTATTTT
few	-	TRBV27	TRBJ1-1	CASARYDTEAFF	TGTGCCAGCGCCCGATATGACACTGAAGCTTTCTTT
-	-	TRBV4-2	TRBJ2-3	CASKAGGPTDTQYF	TGTGCCAGCAAGGCCGGGGGGCCCACAGATACGCAGTATTTT